Shown below are 21 T cell receptor beta chains from a single sample sequenced in a study of neoadjuvant nivolumab and ipilimumab in lung cancer. The method was immunoSEQ multiplex PCR; TCRdb's version includes in-frame clones alone and lacks a portion of them. The sample gives some 37,000 clones, nearly 90% of which show up once; 2.5% to 3.5% is in the top ten. Source: peripheral blood, taken before neoadjuvant nivolumab, alone or with ipilimumab. The receptors were sampled from an adult with non-small cell lung cancer.

This clone was counted a single time. This chain uses TRBV27 with TRBJ2-3; 7 bases line up with TRBD2. Losses at the gene ends were 8 bases for V and 6 bases for J; bases not matched to a gene: 17. This CDR3 has 16 amino acids. The germline V gene has CDR1 MNHEY and CDR2 SMNVEV (reference sequence). The CDR3 reads CASRTRAGFSRDTQYF. CDR3 DNA sequence: TGTGCCAGCCGCACCCGAGCGGGATTCTCGCGGGATACGCAGTATTTT.

This clone was detected only once. The genes are TRBV5-4 and TRBJ2-2, with D unresolved. The V and J ends lost 0 bases and 4 bases respectively, with 16 bases between them. The CDR3 consists of 17 residues. The germline V gene has CDR1 SGHNT and CDR2 YYREEE (reference sequence). CDR3 sequence: CASSLGGLARSTGELFF. CDR3 DNA: TGTGCCAGCAGCTTGGGGGGTTTGGCCAGGTCCACCGGGGAGCTGTTTTTT.

This clone was seen a handful of times. This sample also contains other DNA sequences that code for the same CDR3. This sequence joins TRBV9 and TRBJ2-3; 8 bases are a match to TRBD2. Germline CDR1 reads SGDLS; CDR2 reads YYNGEE. After removal of 3 bases from V and 0 bases from J, the junction contained 0 bases not matched to a gene. CDR3 length: 14 residues. The CDR3 here is CASSASGSTDTQYF. Written as DNA, the CDR3 is TGTGCCAGCAGCGCTAGCGGGAGCACAGATACGCAGTATTTT.

The chain carries TRBV4-2 and TRBJ1-1, with 7 positions matching TRBD1. The germline V gene has CDR1 LGHNA and CDR2 YNFKEQ. The CDR3 contains 14 residues. The junction had 4 bases not matched to a gene; V was cut back by 0 bases and J by 6 bases. The CDR3 region is CASSQDFRGAEAFF. Written as DNA, the CDR3 is TGTGCCAGCAGCCAAGATTTCAGGGGGGCTGAAGCTTTCTTT.

The chain recombines TRBV30 with TRBJ1-1; D is perhaps TRBD1 (6 bases). CDR1 GTSNPN and CDR2 SVGIG come from the germline V gene (reference sequence). V lost 4 bases and J lost 3, with 12 bases in between. The CDR3 totals 13 residues. CDR3 sequence: CAWNRGGDTEAFF. CDR3 nucleotide sequence: TGTGCCTGGAATAGGGGGGGGGACACTGAAGCTTTCTTT.

CDR3 DNA sequence: TGTGCCATAGGGACTAGCGGATCGAACACCGGGGAGCTGTTTTTT. It codes for CAIGTSGSNTGELFF. The V call is TRBV10-3, the J call TRBJ2-2; TRBD2 matches at 11 bases. The germline V gene encodes CDR1 ENHRY and CDR2 SYGVKD. The CDR3 runs 15 residues. V gave up 9 bases and J gave up 0 bases; unmatched junction bases: 3.

This clone was seen once. This rearrangement joins TRBV25-1 to TRBJ1-1; 7 nucleotides agree with TRBD1. V lost 3 bases to trimming and J lost 0 bases; unmatched junction nucleotides: 7. CDR1 and CDR2 from the germline V gene are MGHDK and SYGVNS. This CDR3 is 16 amino acids long. This CDR3 reads CASSDYSGTVNTEAFF. For the CDR3, the DNA is TGTGCCAGCAGTGATTATTCGGGGACAGTGAACACTGAAGCTTTCTTT.

The rearrangement links TRBV7-6 to TRBJ2-7, with D perhaps matching TRBD1 (6 bases). Trimming left V 2 bases short and J 3 bases short, with 11 bases between. Per germline, CDR1 SGHVS and CDR2 FNYEAQ. The CDR3 length is 14 residues. CDR3 coding DNA: TGTGCCAGCAGCTTAACCCCACAGGGCTACGAGCAGTACTTC. This gives the protein CASSLTPQGYEQYF.

The chain combines TRBV30 with TRBJ2-5, with D possibly matching TRBD2 (5 bases). The germline V gene encodes CDR1 GTSNPN and CDR2 SVGIG (reference sequence). The V end was cut by 0 bases, the J end by 2 bases, with 10 bases between. CDR3 length: 14 residues. The CDR3 region has the DNA TGTGCCTGGAGTGTATTCGGGGTTCAAGAGACCCAGTACTTC. Encoded protein: CAWSVFGVQETQYF.

The chain is built from TRBV7-9 and TRBJ2-7; 7 bases line up with TRBD1. The CDR3 runs to 15 residues. J gave up 0 bases and V 1 base, and 3 bases lay outside the gene matches. The germline V gene has CDR1 SEHNR and CDR2 FQNEAQ (reference sequence). CDR3 residues: CASSLGDSSSYEQYF. The DNA of the CDR3 is TGTGCCAGCAGCTTAGGGGACAGTAGCTCCTACGAGCAGTACTTC.

This sequence joins TRBV7-2 and TRBJ2-5; D is undetermined. This CDR3 region has 16 residues. The V gene's germline CDR1 is SGHTA and CDR2 FQGNSA. V was clipped by 0 bases and J by 5 bases, with 16 bases between them. CDR3 region: CASSLASGQVGETQYF. The CDR3 region has the DNA TGTGCCAGCAGCTTAGCCTCCGGGCAGGTTGGTGAGACCCAGTACTTC.

V is TRBV2 and J is TRBJ1-2; possible D gene TRBD1, 6 bases. Germline assignment: CDR1 SNHLY and CDR2 FYNNEI. Trimming left V 7 bases short and J 4 bases short, with 16 bases between. This CDR3 contains 14 residues. The DNA of the CDR3 is TGTGCCAGCACCTCAAGGGGGAGTGGCTATGGCTACACCTTC. Protein sequence: CASTSRGSGYGYTF.

The chain has TRBV10-3 and TRBJ2-3; D is unclear. This CDR3 has 13 amino acids. The V gene's germline CDR1 is ENHRY and CDR2 SYGVKD. Deletions cut 1 base from V and 2 bases from J, with 4 bases between. The DNA for the CDR3 is TGTGCCATCAGTGAGTACGACACAGATACGCAGTATTTT. Its translation is CAISEYDTDTQYF.

This chain uses TRBV6-5 with TRBJ1-4; 9 nucleotides align to TRBD1. This CDR3 spans 15 amino acids. The junction had 12 bases not matched to a gene; V was cut back by 6 bases and J by 10 bases. Germline loops: CDR1 MNHEY, CDR2 SVGAGI. CDR3 DNA: TGTGCCAGCAGAGGGACAGGGACGGACGGAGGAAAACTGTTTTTT. Translation: CASRGTGTDGGKLFF.

The chain combines TRBV7-3 with TRBJ1-1; TRBD1 aligns across 7 bases. This CDR3 contains 13 residues. Trimming took 2 bases from V and 8 from J; bases not matched to a gene: 5. Per the germline V gene, CDR1 is SGHTA and CDR2 is FQGTGA. Written as DNA, the CDR3 is TGTGCCAGCAGCTTATCCGGGACAGAAGAAGCTTTCTTT. Protein sequence: CASSLSGTEEAFF.

V is TRBV7-6 and J is TRBJ1-1; D is possibly TRBD1 (6 bases). The germline CDR1 and CDR2 sequences are SGHVS and FNYEAQ. Trimming removed 5 bases from V and 6 bases from J, with 13 bases in between. The CDR3 extends over 13 amino acids. The chain's CDR3 is CASSQGQYSEAFF. The DNA for the CDR3 is TGTGCCAGCAGCCAAGGACAGTATTCTGAAGCTTTCTTT.

The V call is TRBV5-5, the J call TRBJ1-4; 7 bases align to TRBD1. In germline, CDR1 is SGHKS, CDR2 YYEKEE (reference sequence). Losses at the gene ends were 4 bases for V and 4 bases for J; bases not matched to a gene: 7. The CDR3 consists of 15 residues. CDR3 coding DNA: TGTGCCAGCAGCACTGGACAGGCCCTTAATGAAAAACTGTTTTTT. It encodes CASSTGQALNEKLFF.

The chain recombines TRBV27 with TRBJ2-4, with 10 bases fitting TRBD1. V shed 6 bases and J 7 bases; nucleotides not matched to a gene: 3. The CDR3 totals 13 residues. The germline V gene encodes CDR1 MNHEY and CDR2 SMNVEV (reference sequence). The CDR3 sequence: CASSGTGVNIQYF. CDR3 sequence (DNA): TGTGCCAGCAGCGGGACAGGGGTGAACATTCAGTACTTC.

The chain couples TRBV4-3 to TRBJ2-2; D not certain. In germline, CDR1 is LGHNA, CDR2 YSLEER. V lost 0 bases, J lost 7 bases, and 6 bases lay in between. The CDR3 has 13 amino acids. CDR3 sequence (DNA): TGCGCCAGCAGCCAAGATTCTGACGGGGAGCTGTTTTTT. It yields the protein CASSQDSDGELFF.

The J gene is TRBJ2-3, the V gene TRBV2; D call uncertain. The CDR3 sequence is 14 residues long. Germline V gene sequence: CDR1 SNHLY, CDR2 FYNNEI. The V end was cut by 3 bases, the J end by 0 bases, with 7 bases between. The CDR3 DNA reads as TGTGCCAGCAGTGACTGGGGAAGCACAGATACGCAGTATTTT. This translates into CASSDWGSTDTQYF.

The chain combines TRBV5-4 with TRBJ2-3, with D possibly TRBD2 on 6 matching bases. Trimming removed 2 bases from V and 1 base from J, with 11 bases in between. Germline V gene data show CDR1 as SGHNT and CDR2 as YYREEE (reference sequence). The CDR3 covers 15 residues. CDR3 in amino acids: CASSLVTGGTDTQYF. For the CDR3, the DNA is TGTGCCAGCAGCTTAGTAACGGGGGGCACAGATACGCAGTATTTT.